The text below deals with one TCR beta chain. The table lists this clone with a count of one. The clone's antigen remains unknown. No much larger clonotype is one base removed from it; base qualities were not supplied. TCRbeta CDR3 regions were amplified from genomic DNA using the immunoSEQ Assay, a bias-controlled multiplex PCR. Turning to the authors' computational methods: The number of nucleated cells in each sample was estimated by amplification of reference gene primers within the assay. To quantify the absolute abundance of each unique TCRbeta CDR3 rearrangement, sequence reads were collapsed and filtered. For each sample, productive Simpson clonality was calculated as the square root of Simpson's diversity index across productive rearrangements. This immuneACCESS table, as held by TCRdb, lists in-frame sequences with V and J called but not all clones. Of the missing ones, under half trace to an unresolved V gene in checked studies; the others have no known cause. The DNA gave D and trimming, while V, J and clone size come from that table. Here the sample has about 190,000 clones; 82% occur a single time. The leading ten clones occupy about 5.5% of the sample.

The data originate from a study of blood T cell repertoires in COVID-19 (dated by TCRdb to 2019 to 2021). In the study overall: The collaborator samples originated in the United States, Italy and Spain and spanned the acute and convalescent phases of COVID-19. Where available, HLA class I and class II types were taken from metadata supplied by the sample provider and were not determined by assay-based typing. Subjects who had been exposed to COVID-19, were actively infected with it, or had recovered from it provided the deeply sampled blood TCRbeta repertoires that made up the dataset. Sample metadata almost always included a de-identified subject ID, COVID-19 status, age in years and sex. The material from the prospective study consisted of cDNA or gDNA derived from T cells, B-cell-depleted T cells, or PBMCs. The samples were drawn from two sources: the first 160 participants of the ongoing ImmuneRACE study, and 950 to 1,500 subjects contributed by 6 global collaborators. A freely available public database, intended as a resource for researchers studying the immune response to SARS-CoV-2, is where the repertoires were released. Points the paper makes about the study in general: The amount of clinical and demographic metadata varied by source and participant and was provided uncurated.

Enrolling through a virtual design, the prospective study's participants ranged in age from roughly 18 to 95 years and lived across roughly 24 United States geographic areas. Cohort assignment in the prospective study relied on participant-reported clinical history from a screening survey and a study questionnaire. In the prospective study, whole blood, serum and a nasopharyngeal or oropharyngeal swab were collected from each participant by mobile phlebotomists. Participants in the prospective study had the option to provide additional blood draws and questionnaires over an approximately 2-month period. Prospective study blood samples were shipped either frozen or at room temperature before DNA extraction. Relative to germline, V is missing 3 bases and J is missing 9 bases, with 5 bases of the junction outside any gene match. The CDR1 and CDR2 encoded by the germline V gene (reference sequence) are LNHDA and SQIVND. Its CDR3 holds 13 amino acids, cysteine through phenylalanine. Only the CDR3 part of the read is kept: 39 bases, read in frame from the first base.

The sample comprised PBMCs or T cells enriched from blood (not recorded which). This clonotype was obtained from a woman aged 55 to 70 with acute COVID-19. The chain couples TRBV19 to TRBJ2-4; the central 7 bases match TRBD2. The CDR3 has the sequence CASSIGGSGIQYF. DNA sequence: TGTGCCAGTAGTATTGGCGGGAGCGGCATTCAGTACTTC. Outside the CDR3, residues come from the reference TRBV19 and TRBJ2-4 proteins, so the full variable domain is: DGGITQSPKYLFRKEGQNVTLSCEQNLNHDAMYWYRQDPGQGLRLIYYSQIVNDFQKGDIAEGYSVSREKKESFPLTVTSAQKNPTAFYLCASSIGGSGIQYFGAGTRLSVL.